The sequence of this TCR beta chain was determined in a study of cytomegalovirus exposure and HLA in healthy donors. Overall study findings and caveats: Reportedly, a later analysis found an Asian-associated ancestry cluster had fewer N-insertions than the roughly 630-donor mean. The authors judged a highly shared variant cluster likely a sequencing artifact. Donor immune exposure was known only as CMV serostatus.

PCR employed 60 Vbeta and 13 Jbeta primers. TCRdb's table, derived via immunoSEQ multiplex PCR, lists solely in-frame clones and lacks some. The table shows fewer than 150,000 clones, with about 74% occurring only once. CDR1 is LNHDA and CDR2 is SQIVND in the germline V gene (reference sequence). Trimming took 6 bases from V and 7 from J; bases not matched to a gene: 7. CDR3 length: 14 residues. A note on this clone: The target antigen is unknown.

The TCR sequence derives from a man under 40 in good health and CMV-seronegative. The chain has TRBV19 and TRBJ2-2, with TRBD1 matching over 8 bases. Source material: PBMCs. The DNA of the CDR3 is TGTGCCAGTAGCCAGCAGGGGGCGGTCGGGGAGCTGTTTTTT. Translation: CASSQQGAVGELFF.